Below are 15 T cell receptor beta chains sequenced from a single sample in a study of blood T cell repertoires in COVID-19. Sequencing was performed with immunoSEQ multiplex PCR; in TCRdb, only in-frame clones are kept and a portion is missing. The profile shows about 36,000 clones, around nine tenths of them singletons. The sample taken for sequencing was peripheral blood. Receptors were obtained from a human donor in a cohort sampled during active COVID-19.

The CDR3 loop reads CASSLSGTSAYEQYF. CDR3 nucleotides: TGTGCCAGCAGCTTGTCCGGGACAAGCGCCTACGAGCAGTACTTC. This chain joins TRBV5-6 and TRBJ2-7; TRBD1 might be the D (6 bases). Trimming removed 1 base at V and 2 bases at J, with 13 bases between. The CDR3 loop spans 15 amino acids. CDR1 is SGHDT, CDR2 YYEEEE, per germline.

The V and J genes are TRBV6-5 and TRBJ2-3; tentatively, D is TRBD2 (7 bases). This CDR3 spans 12 amino acids. Germline-derived CDR1 and CDR2 are MNHEY and SVGAGI. The V end was cut by 0 bases, the J end by 10 bases, with 8 bases between. Written as DNA, the CDR3 is TGTGCCAGCAGTTACTCGGGGGGGCCGCAGTATTTT. Translating it yields CASSYSGGPQYF.

The chain uses TRBV13 and TRBJ2-5, with D possibly matching TRBD1 (6 bases). The CDR3 is made up of 15 amino acids. Germline CDR1 reads PRHDT; CDR2 reads FYEKMQ (reference sequence). Trimming took 0 bases from V and 6 from J, leaving 14 bases between them. CDR3 DNA sequence: TGTGCCAGCAGCTTAGGCCCCGGGTGGGGGCAGACCCAGTACTTC. Translation: CASSLGPGWGQTQYF.

A single count supports this clone. An end of the junction does not agree with germline; a read error may underlie this. The chain has TRBV30 and TRBJ1-4, with D tentatively TRBD1 (5 bases). Germline V gene sequence: CDR1 GTSNPN, CDR2 SVGIG (reference sequence). The length of the CDR3 is 11 residues. The CDR3 DNA follows: TGTGCCTGGAGTAATGGGCAGGGAAAGATTTTT. This encodes CAWSNGQGKIF.

In this sample, this clone turned up a few times. Other DNA sequences in this sample translate to the same CDR3. V is TRBV6-5 and J is TRBJ2-7, with 8 bases that match TRBD1. The junction had 2 bases not matched to a gene; V was cut back by 4 bases and J by 0 bases. Germline lookup yields CDR1 MNHEY and CDR2 SVGAGI. CDR3 size: 14 residues. CDR3 loop: CASSSGTGSYEQYF. For the CDR3, the DNA is TGTGCCAGCAGTTCCGGGACAGGCTCCTACGAGCAGTACTTC.

This clone appeared once. V gene TRBV27 combines with J gene TRBJ2-1, with 8 bases matching TRBD2. The CDR3 totals 15 residues. Trimming cost V 8 bases and J 2 bases; bases outside gene matches: 8. Germline CDR1 is MNHEY and CDR2 is SMNVEV (reference sequence). DNA of the CDR3: TGTGCCAGCTCCCTGGGGCGGGGGGCCTACAATGAGCAGTTCTTC. It codes for CASSLGRGAYNEQFF.

The chain employs TRBV7-2 and TRBJ2-7; D is undetermined. The CDR3 is 13 residues long. V was trimmed by 5 bases and J by 3 bases, leaving 11 bases between them. Germline V lookup: CDR1 SGHTA, CDR2 FQGNSA. This CDR3 reads CASSLDKIYEQYF. Here the CDR3 DNA reads TGTGCCAGCAGCCTCGACAAGATCTACGAGCAGTACTTC.

This clone was observed once. V is TRBV7-3 and J is TRBJ2-3; perhaps TRBD2 as D (6 bases). Trimming removed 1 base at V and 2 bases at J, with 10 bases between. This CDR3 contains 15 residues. Germline V gene sequence: CDR1 SGHTA, CDR2 FQGTGA. CDR3 bases: TGTGCCAGCAGCTTAAATCGGGACTCCACAGATACGCAGTATTTT. This translates into CASSLNRDSTDTQYF.

V is TRBV15 and J is TRBJ2-1, with a tentative D call TRBD2 (5 bases). V shed 0 bases and J shed 10 bases, with 25 bases lying between them. Germline CDR1 and CDR2: LNHNV and YYDKDF (reference sequence). CDR3 length: 18 amino acids. CDR3 DNA: TGTGCCACCAGCAGAGATTCCGAGCCGGGATCTCAAAATGGGGAGCAGTTCTTC. Its protein is CATSRDSEPGSQNGEQFF.

The chain carries TRBV28 and TRBJ2-3, with 9 bases fitting TRBD2. Per germline, CDR1 MDHEN and CDR2 SYDVKM. Unmatched junction bases numbered 10, after V lost 6 bases and J lost 3 bases. CDR3 size: 16 residues. CDR3 DNA sequence: TGTGCCAGCAGCGGCGCGGGAGGGTCAAAGACAGATACGCAGTATTTT. Its protein is CASSGAGGSKTDTQYF.

The chain has TRBV27 and TRBJ2-5; maybe TRBD1 (6 bases). Trimming stripped 5 bases from V and 5 bases from J, with 15 bases between. The germline V gene has CDR1 MNHEY and CDR2 SMNVEV (reference sequence). This CDR3 has 14 residues. CDR3 sequence reads: CASSPRDTLETQYF. The CDR3 DNA is TGTGCCAGCAGTCCTCGGGACACCCTCGAGACCCAGTACTTC.

This clone has only a few counts. The chain has TRBV3-1 (or the pseudogene TRBV3-2) and TRBJ2-7, with D unclear. The CDR3 spans 11 residues. In germline, CDR1 is LGHDT, CDR2 YNNKEL (reference sequence). Trimming pared 1 base from V and 5 bases from J, leaving 3 bases between. CDR3 in amino acids: CASSQVNEQYF. The DNA for the CDR3 is TGTGCCAGCAGCCAAGTAAACGAGCAGTACTTC.

This chain uses TRBV11-2 with TRBJ2-7; TRBD1 matches 9 bases. Per germline, CDR1 SGHAT and CDR2 FQNNGV. CDR3 length: 17 amino acids. The J segment lost 2 bases and the V segment lost 5 bases, leaving 13 bases of the junction unmatched. CDR3 sequence (DNA): TGTGCCAGCAGCCGGCGGCCCGGGACAGGGAACACCTACGAGCAGTACTTC. Its translation is CASSRRPGTGNTYEQYF.

As regards this clone: This sample also contains other DNA sequences that code for the same CDR3. The V call is TRBV19, the J call TRBJ2-2; 8 nucleotides match TRBD1. This CDR3 is 16 amino acids long. CDR1 LNHDA and CDR2 SQIVND come from the germline V gene (reference sequence). V lost 6 bases and J lost 5; bases outside the gene matches: 11. Written as DNA, the CDR3 is TGTGCCAGTAGATCGACAGGGGAGGTAGGGACCGGGGAGCTGTTTTTT. Its translation is CASRSTGEVGTGELFF. The full variable domain, in which reference TRBV19 and TRBJ2-2 provide the parts outside the CDR3, is DGGITQSPKYLFRKEGQNVTLSCEQNLNHDAMYWYRQDPGQGLRLIYYSQIVNDFQKGDIAEGYSVSREKKESFPLTVTSAQKNPTAFYLCASRSTGEVGTGELFFGEGSRLTVL.

This clone has just a few counts. The chain recombines TRBV28 with TRBJ2-1, with D possibly TRBD1 on 5 matching bases. Germline assignment: CDR1 MDHEN and CDR2 SYDVKM. Trimming stripped 10 bases from V and 7 bases from J, with 17 bases between. The CDR3 has 13 residues. DNA for the CDR3: TGTGCCACCGAGACACCAGGGAAAAATGAGCAGTTCTTC. It translates to CATETPGKNEQFF.